Listed below are T cell receptor beta chains from one sample, sequenced in a study of blood T cell repertoires in COVID-19. The data were produced by immunoSEQ multiplex PCR, yet TCRdb's version contains in-frame clones alone and is incomplete. The sample holds hundreds of thousands of clones, 70% to 90% seen once. The sequencing sample was made of peripheral blood. All receptors come from a woman aged 18-29 years who had recovered from COVID-19. The CDR3 runs from the conserved cysteine through the conserved F or W. The D gene is left open where the match is weak. Size tells how often a clone was seen (once, few, many) or the class of an expanded clone, and some rows leave it out.

once	TRBV7-6	TRBD1	TRBJ1-1	TGTGCCAGCAGCCCTCTCCCTGACAGGGCGGACACTGAAGCTTTCTTT	CASSPLPDRADTEAFF
-	TRBV9	TRBD2	TRBJ2-7	TGTGCCAGCAGCGTAGGGGCGAGCGGGAACGAGCAGTACTTC	CASSVGASGNEQYF
-	TRBV12-3/TRBV12-4	TRBD1	TRBJ1-1	TGTGCCAGCAGGGACAGGGGGCGAACTTTCTTT	CASRDRGRTFF
-	TRBV6-5	-	TRBJ1-5	TGTGCCAGCAGTTACTCTACATTAAACAATCAGCCCCAGCATTTT	CASSYSTLNNQPQHF
-	TRBV27	-	TRBJ2-1	TGTGCCAGCAGTTCGCGGGCGGGCGTACCATTCTTC	CASSSRAGVPFF
-	TRBV30	TRBD1	TRBJ1-1	TGTGCCTACAAGGACAGGAAGAACACTGAAGCTTTCTTT	CAYKDRKNTEAFF
-	TRBV11-2	TRBD1	TRBJ2-7	TGTGCCAGCAGCGTCGGACAGGGGTACGAGCAGTACTTC	CASSVGQGYEQYF
few	TRBV25-1	-	TRBJ1-1	TGTGCCAGCAGTGGGACAGCGAACACTGAAGCTTTCTTT	CASSGTANTEAFF
few	TRBV6-2/TRBV6-3	-	TRBJ1-1	TGTGCCAGCAGTTATGGTGCTAGGACAACTGAAGCTTTCTTT	CASSYGARTTEAFF
-	TRBV5-6	TRBD1	TRBJ1-5	TGTGCCAGCAGCTTGGGGAAACAGGGGCTCTTAAGGAATCAGCCCCAGCATTTT	CASSLGKQGLLRNQPQHF
-	TRBV27	-	TRBJ2-1	TGTGCCAGCAGTTTCGGTCGGGGAAATGAGCAGTTCTTC	CASSFGRGNEQFF
-	TRBV5-6	TRBD1	TRBJ1-1	TGTGCCAGCAGCAGGGGACAGGGCAACACTGAAGCTTTCTTT	CASSRGQGNTEAFF
-	TRBV11-2	-	TRBJ1-3	TGTGCCAGCCGGCGGGGCACCATATATTTT	CASRRGTIYF
-	TRBV5-6	-	TRBJ2-5	TGTGCCAGCAGCCCGTACCCGACAGGAAGGTCGACCTTCCAAGAGACCCAGTACTTC	CASSPYPTGRSTFQETQYF